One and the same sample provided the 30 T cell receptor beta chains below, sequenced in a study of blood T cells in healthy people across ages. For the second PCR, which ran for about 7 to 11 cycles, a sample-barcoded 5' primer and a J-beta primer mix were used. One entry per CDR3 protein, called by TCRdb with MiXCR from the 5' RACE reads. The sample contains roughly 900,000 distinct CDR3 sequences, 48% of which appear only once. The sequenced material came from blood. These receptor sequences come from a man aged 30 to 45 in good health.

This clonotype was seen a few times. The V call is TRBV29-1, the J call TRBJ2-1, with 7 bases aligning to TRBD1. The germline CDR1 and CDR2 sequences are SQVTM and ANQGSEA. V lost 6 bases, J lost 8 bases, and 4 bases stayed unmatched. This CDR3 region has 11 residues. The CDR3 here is CSVHTGDEQFF. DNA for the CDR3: TGCAGCGTCCATACAGGGGATGAGCAGTTCTTC.

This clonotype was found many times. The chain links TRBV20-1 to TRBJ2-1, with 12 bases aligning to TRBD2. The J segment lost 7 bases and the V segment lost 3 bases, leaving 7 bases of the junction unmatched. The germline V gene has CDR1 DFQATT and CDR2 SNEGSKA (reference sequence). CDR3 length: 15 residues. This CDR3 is CSASHLAGGPNEQFF. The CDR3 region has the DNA TGCAGTGCTAGCCACCTAGCGGGGGGGCCAAATGAGCAGTTCTTC.

The CDR3, as DNA: TGTGCCAGCAGTTCCACCCAGCTAGGGAATCAGCCCCAGCATTTT. Amino acid sequence: CASSSTQLGNQPQHF. The J gene is TRBJ1-5, the V gene TRBV28; D uncertain. Per germline, CDR1 MDHEN and CDR2 SYDVKM. The CDR3 length is 15 residues. V was cut by 4 bases and J by 4 bases, with 14 bases left in between.

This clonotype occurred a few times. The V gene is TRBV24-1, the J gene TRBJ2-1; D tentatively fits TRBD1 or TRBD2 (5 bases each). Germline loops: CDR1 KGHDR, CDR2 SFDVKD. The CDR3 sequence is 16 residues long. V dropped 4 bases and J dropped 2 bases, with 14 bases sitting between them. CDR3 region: CATSENRGVAYNEQFF. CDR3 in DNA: TGTGCCACCAGTGAGAATCGGGGCGTCGCCTACAATGAGCAGTTCTTC.

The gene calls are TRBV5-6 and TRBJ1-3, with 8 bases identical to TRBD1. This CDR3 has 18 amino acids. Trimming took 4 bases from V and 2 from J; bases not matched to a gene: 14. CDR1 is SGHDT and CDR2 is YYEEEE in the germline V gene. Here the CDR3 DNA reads TGTGCCAGCAGCCGTCCCGGGACAGGCTTATCGACTGGAAACACCATATATTTT. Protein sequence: CASSRPGTGLSTGNTIYF. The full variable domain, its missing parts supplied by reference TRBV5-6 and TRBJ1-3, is DAGVTQSPTHLIKTRGQQVTLRCSPKSGHDTVSWYQQALGQGPQFIFQYYEEEERQRGNFPDRFSGHQFPNYSSELNVNALLLGDSALYLCASSRPGTGLSTGNTIYFGEGSWLTVV.

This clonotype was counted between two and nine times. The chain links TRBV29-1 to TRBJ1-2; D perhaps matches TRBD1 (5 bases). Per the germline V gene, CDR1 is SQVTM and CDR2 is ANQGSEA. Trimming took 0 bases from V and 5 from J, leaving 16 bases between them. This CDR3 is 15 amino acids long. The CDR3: CSVEDPGGVEYGYTF. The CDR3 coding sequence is TGCAGCGTTGAAGACCCTGGGGGTGTGGAATATGGCTACACCTTC.

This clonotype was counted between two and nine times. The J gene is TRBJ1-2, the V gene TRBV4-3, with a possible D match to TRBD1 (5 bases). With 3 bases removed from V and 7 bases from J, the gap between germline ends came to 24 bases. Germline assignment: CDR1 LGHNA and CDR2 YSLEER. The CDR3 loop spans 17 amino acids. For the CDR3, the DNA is TGCGCCAGCAGCCAGGGTCGGGGGGGAGTCCCCTATGGTGGCTACACCTTC. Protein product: CASSQGRGGVPYGGYTF.

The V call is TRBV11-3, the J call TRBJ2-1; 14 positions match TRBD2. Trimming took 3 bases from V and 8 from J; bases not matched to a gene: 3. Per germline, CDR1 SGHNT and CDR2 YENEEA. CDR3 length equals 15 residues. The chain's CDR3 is CASSLTSGGAYEQFF. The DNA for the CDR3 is TGTGCCAGCAGCTTGACTAGCGGGGGGGCCTATGAGCAGTTCTTC.

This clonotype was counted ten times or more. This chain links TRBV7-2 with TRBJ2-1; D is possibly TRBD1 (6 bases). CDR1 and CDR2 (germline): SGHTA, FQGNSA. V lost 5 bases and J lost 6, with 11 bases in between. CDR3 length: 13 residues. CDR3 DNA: TGTGCCAGCAGCACATCAGGGGCCAATGAGCAGTTCTTC. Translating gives CASSTSGANEQFF. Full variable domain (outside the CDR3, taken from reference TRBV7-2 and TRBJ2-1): GAGVSQSPSNKVTEKGKDVELRCDPISGHTALYWYRQSLGQGLEFLIYFQGNSAPDKSGLPSDRFSAERTGGSVSTLTIQRTQQEDSAVYLCASSTSGANEQFFGPGTRLTVL.

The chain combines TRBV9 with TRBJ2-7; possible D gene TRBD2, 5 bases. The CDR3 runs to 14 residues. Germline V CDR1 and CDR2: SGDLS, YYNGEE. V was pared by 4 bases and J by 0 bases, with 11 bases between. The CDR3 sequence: CASSTSSSSYEQYF. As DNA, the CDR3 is TGTGCCAGCAGCACTAGTTCTAGCTCCTACGAGCAGTACTTC.

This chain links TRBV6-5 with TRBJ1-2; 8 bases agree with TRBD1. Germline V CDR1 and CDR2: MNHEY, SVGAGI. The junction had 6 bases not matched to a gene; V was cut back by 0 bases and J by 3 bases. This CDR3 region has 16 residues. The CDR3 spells CASSYSAGGVYYGYTF. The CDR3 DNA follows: TGTGCCAGCAGTTACTCTGCAGGGGGCGTTTACTATGGCTACACCTTC.

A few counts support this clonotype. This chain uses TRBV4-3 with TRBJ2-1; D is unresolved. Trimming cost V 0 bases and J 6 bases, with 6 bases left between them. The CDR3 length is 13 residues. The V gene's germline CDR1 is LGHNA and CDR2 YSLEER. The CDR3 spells CASSQEPRNEQFF. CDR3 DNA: TGCGCCAGCAGCCAAGAACCCCGCAATGAGCAGTTCTTC.

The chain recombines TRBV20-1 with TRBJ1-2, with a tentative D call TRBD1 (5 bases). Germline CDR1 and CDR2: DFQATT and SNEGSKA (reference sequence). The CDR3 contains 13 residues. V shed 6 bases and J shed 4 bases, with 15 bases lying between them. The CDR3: CSAEAQGSYGYTF. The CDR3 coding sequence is TGCAGTGCCGAGGCGCAGGGATCCTATGGCTACACCTTC.

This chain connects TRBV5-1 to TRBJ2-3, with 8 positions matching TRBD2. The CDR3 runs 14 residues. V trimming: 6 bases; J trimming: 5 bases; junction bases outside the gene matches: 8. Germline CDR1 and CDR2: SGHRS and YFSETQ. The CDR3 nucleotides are TGCGCCAGCACCATTGGGACTAGTTTAGATACGCAGTATTTT. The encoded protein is CASTIGTSLDTQYF.

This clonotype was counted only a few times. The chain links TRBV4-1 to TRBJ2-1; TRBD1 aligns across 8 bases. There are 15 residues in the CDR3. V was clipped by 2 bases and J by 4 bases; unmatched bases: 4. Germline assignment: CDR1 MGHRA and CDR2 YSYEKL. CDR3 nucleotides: TGCGCCAGCAGCCAACCGGACAGGGAATACAATGAGCAGTTCTTC. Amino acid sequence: CASSQPDREYNEQFF.

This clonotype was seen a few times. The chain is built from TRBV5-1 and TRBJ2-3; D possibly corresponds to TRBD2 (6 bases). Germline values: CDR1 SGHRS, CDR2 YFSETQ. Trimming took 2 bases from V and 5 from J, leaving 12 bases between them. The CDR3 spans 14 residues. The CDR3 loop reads CASSFGRGGDTQYF. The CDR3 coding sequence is TGCGCCAGCAGCTTCGGGCGGGGAGGAGATACGCAGTATTTT.

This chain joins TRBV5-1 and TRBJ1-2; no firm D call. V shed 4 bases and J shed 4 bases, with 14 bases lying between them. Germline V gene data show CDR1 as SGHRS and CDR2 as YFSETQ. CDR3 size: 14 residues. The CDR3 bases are TGCGCCAGCAGCCTAGTGACCAATGGCTATGGCTACACCTTC. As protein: CASSLVTNGYGYTF.

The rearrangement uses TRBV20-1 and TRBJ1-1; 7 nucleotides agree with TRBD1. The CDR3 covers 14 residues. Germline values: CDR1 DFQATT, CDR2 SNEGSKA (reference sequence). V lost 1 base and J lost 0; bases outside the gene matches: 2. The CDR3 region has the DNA TGCAGTGCTAGAGCGGGACAGTTGAACACTGAAGCTTTCTTT. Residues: CSARAGQLNTEAFF.

CDR3 in amino acids: CAISPGTRVQETQYF. In DNA form, the CDR3 reads TGTGCCATCAGTCCCGGGACTAGGGTTCAAGAGACCCAGTACTTC. The genes are TRBV10-3 and TRBJ2-5, with 8 bases identical to TRBD2. The junction had 7 bases not matched to a gene; V was cut back by 5 bases and J by 2 bases. CDR1 and CDR2 (germline): ENHRY, SYGVKD. The CDR3 spans 15 residues.

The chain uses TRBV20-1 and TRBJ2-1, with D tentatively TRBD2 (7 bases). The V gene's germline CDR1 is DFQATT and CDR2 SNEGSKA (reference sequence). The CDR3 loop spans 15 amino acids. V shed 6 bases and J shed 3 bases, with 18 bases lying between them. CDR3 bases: TGCAGTGCCCTCTCAGGGGCGGGGGACTACAATGAGCAGTTCTTC. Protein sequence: CSALSGAGDYNEQFF.

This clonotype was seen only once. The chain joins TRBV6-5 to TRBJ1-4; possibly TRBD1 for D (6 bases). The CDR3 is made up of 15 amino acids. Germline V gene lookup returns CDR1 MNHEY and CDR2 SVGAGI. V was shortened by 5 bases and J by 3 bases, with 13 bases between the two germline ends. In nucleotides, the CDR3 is TGTGCCAGCAGTAACCGGGGGGCGCCTAATGAAAAACTGTTTTTT. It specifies CASSNRGAPNEKLFF.

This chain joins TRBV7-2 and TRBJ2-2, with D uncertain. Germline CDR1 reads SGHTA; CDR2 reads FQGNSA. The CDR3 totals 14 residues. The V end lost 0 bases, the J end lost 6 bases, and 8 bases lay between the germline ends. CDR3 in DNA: TGTGCCAGCAGCTTAGCGCTCGCCGCCGGGGAGCTGTTTTTT. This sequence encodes CASSLALAAGELFF.

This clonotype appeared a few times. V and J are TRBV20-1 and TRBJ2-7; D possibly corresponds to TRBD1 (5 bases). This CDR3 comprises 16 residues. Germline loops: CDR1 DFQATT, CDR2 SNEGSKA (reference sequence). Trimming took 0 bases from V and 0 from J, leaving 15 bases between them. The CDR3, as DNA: TGCAGTGCTAGAGATTCGGGCAGGGCCAACTCCTACGAGCAGTACTTC. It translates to CSARDSGRANSYEQYF.

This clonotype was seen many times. CDR3 loop: CASSQGRPEGYTF. The CDR3 nucleotides are TGTGCCAGCAGCCAAGGGAGGCCCGAGGGCTACACCTTC. This chain joins TRBV4-2 and TRBJ1-2; D unclear. CDR1 LGHNA and CDR2 YNFKEQ come from the germline V gene. The CDR3 loop spans 13 amino acids. The V gene lost 1 base and the J gene lost 8 bases, with 11 bases spanning the gap.

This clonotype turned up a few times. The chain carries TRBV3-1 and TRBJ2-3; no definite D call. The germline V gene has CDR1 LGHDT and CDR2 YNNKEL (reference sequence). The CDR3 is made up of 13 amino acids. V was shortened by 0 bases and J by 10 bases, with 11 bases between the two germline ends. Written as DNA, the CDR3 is TGTGCCAGCAGCCAAGATTGGCGGAAGGCGCAGTATTTT. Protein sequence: CASSQDWRKAQYF.

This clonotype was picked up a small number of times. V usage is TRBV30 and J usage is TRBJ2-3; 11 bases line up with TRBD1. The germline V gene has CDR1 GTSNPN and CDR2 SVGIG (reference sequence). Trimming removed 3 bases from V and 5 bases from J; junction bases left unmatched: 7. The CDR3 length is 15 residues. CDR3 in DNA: TGTGCCTGGAGCCCGGGACAGGGGGGTTTAGATACGCAGTATTTT. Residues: CAWSPGQGGLDTQYF.

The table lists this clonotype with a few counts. CDR3 in amino acids: CATGGIYNEQFF. DNA for the CDR3: TGTGCCACGGGGGGCATATACAATGAGCAGTTCTTC. The gene calls are TRBV10-3 and TRBJ2-1; a possible D gene is TRBD2 (7 bases). The CDR3 sequence is 12 residues long. The germline V and J ends were trimmed by 10 bases and 4 bases, with 11 bases remaining between them. Germline loops: CDR1 ENHRY, CDR2 SYGVKD.

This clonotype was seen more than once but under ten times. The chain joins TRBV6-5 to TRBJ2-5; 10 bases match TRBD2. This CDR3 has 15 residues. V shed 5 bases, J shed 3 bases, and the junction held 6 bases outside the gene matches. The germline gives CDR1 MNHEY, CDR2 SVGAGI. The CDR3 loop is CASSDPSGGKETQYF. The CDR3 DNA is TGTGCCAGCAGTGACCCTAGCGGGGGTAAAGAGACCCAGTACTTC.

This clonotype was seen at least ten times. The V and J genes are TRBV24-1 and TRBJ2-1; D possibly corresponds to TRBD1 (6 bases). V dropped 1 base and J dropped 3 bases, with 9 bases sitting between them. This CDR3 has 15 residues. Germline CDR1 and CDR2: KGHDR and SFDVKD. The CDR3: CATSDFVRGYNEQFF. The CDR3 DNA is TGTGCCACCAGTGATTTCGTCAGGGGCTACAATGAGCAGTTCTTC.

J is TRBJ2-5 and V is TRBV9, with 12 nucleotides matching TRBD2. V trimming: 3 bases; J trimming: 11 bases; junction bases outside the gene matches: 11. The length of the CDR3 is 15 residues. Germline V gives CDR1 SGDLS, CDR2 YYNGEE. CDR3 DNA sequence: TGTGCCAGCAGCGGAGGGCTAGCGGGGGGGTACGAACAGTACTTC. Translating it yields CASSGGLAGGYEQYF.